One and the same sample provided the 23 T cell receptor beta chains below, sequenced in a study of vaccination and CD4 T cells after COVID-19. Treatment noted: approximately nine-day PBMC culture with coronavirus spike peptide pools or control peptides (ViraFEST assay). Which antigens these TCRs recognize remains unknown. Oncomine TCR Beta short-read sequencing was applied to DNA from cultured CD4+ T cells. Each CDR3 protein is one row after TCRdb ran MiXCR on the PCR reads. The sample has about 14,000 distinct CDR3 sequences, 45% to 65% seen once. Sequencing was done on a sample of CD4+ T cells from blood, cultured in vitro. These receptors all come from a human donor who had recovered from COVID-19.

CDR3: CASSPLLGKDEAFF. CDR3 nucleotide sequence: TGTGCCAGCTCACCACTTTTGGGTAAAGATGAAGCTTTCTTT. The J gene is TRBJ1-1, the V gene TRBV18; no reliable D call. V lost 1 base and J lost 7, with 13 bases in between. CDR1 and CDR2 (germline): KGHSH, LQKENI. CDR3 length: 14 residues.

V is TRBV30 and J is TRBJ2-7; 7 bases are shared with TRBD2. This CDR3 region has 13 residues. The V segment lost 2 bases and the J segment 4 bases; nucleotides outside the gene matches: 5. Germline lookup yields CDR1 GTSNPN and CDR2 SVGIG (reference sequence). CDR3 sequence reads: CAWSRPAGYEQYF. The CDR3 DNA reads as TGTGCCTGGAGTCGACCAGCGGGATACGAGCAGTACTTC.

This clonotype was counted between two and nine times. The DNA for the CDR3 is TGTGCCATCAGTTGGACTGATAATAGCAATCAGCCCCAGCATTTT. This gives the protein CAISWTDNSNQPQHF. This chain joins TRBV10-3 and TRBJ1-5; D is unclear. Trimming cost V 5 bases and J 0 bases, with 11 bases left between them. Per germline, CDR1 ENHRY and CDR2 SYGVKD. There are 15 residues in the CDR3.

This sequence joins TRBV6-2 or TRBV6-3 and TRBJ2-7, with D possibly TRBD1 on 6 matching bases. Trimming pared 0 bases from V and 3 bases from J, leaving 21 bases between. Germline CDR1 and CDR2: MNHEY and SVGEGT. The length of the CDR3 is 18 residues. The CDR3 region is CASSYSLSAGARIYEQYF. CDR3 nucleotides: TGTGCCAGCAGTTACTCGTTAAGTGCAGGGGCCAGAATCTACGAGCAGTACTTC.

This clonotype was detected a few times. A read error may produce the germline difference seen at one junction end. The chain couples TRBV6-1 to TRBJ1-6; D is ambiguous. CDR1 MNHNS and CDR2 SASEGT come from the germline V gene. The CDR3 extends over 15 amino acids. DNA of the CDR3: TGTGCCAGCAGGGAAGGTTGGGGAGTCGATTCACCCCTCCACTTT. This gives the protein CASREGWGVDSPLHF.

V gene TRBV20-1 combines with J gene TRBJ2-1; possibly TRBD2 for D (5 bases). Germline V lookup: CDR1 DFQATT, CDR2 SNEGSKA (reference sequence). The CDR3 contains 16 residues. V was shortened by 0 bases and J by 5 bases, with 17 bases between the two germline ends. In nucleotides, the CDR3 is TGCAGTGCTAGAGATCAGTATAGCGTTAAAAACAATGAGCAGTTCTTC. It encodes CSARDQYSVKNNEQFF.

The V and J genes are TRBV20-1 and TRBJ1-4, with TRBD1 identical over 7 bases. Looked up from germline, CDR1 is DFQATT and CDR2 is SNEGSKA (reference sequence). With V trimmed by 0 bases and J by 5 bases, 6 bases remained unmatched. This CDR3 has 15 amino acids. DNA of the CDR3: TGCAGTGCTAGAGATATCGGCAGGGGGAATGAAAAACTGTTTTTT. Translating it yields CSARDIGRGNEKLFF.

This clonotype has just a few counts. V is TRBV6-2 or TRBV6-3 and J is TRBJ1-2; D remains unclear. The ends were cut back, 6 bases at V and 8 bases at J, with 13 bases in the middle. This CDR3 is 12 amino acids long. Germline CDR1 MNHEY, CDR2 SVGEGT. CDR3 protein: CASREASRGYTF. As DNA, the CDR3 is TGTGCCAGCAGGGAGGCGTCACGGGGCTACACCTTC.

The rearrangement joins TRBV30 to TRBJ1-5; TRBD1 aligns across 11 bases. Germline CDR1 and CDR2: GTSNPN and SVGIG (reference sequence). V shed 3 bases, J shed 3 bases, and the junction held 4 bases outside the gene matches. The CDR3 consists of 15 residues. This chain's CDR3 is CAWSRTGGNNQPQHF. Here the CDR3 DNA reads TGTGCCTGGAGCCGGACAGGGGGCAACAATCAGCCCCAGCATTTT. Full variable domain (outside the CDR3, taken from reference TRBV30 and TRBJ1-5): SQTIHQWPATLVQPVGSPLSLECTVEGTSNPNLYWYRQAAGRGLQLLFYSVGIGQISSEVPQNLSASRPQDRQFILSSKKLLLSDSGFYLCAWSRTGGNNQPQHFGDGTRLSIL.

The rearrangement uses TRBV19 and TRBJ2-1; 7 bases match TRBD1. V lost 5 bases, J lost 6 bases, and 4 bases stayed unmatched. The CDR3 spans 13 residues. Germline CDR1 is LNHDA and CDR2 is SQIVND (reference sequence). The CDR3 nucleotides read TGTGCCAGTAGTCAACAGGGGCGCAATGAGCAGTTCTTC. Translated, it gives CASSQQGRNEQFF.

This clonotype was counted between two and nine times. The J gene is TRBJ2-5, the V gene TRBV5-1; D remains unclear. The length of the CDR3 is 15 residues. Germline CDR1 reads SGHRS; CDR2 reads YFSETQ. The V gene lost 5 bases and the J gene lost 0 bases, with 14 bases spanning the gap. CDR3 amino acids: CASRGGGLYQETQYF. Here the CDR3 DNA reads TGCGCCAGCAGAGGTGGCGGCCTATACCAAGAGACCCAGTACTTC.

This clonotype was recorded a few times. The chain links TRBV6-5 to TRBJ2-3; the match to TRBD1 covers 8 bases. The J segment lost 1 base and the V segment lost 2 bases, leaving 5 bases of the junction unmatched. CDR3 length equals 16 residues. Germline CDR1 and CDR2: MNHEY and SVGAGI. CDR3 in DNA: TGTGCCAGCAGTTACACCCCGGGACAGGGCACAGATACGCAGTATTTT. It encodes CASSYTPGQGTDTQYF.

The CDR3 DNA sequence: TGTGCCTGGACCCCCCCCGGGCAGAACACTGAAGCTTTCTTT. Translating it yields CAWTPPGQNTEAFF. This rearrangement joins TRBV30 to TRBJ1-1; D remains unclear. The CDR3 is 14 amino acids. Germline loops: CDR1 GTSNPN, CDR2 SVGIG (reference sequence). The V gene lost 4 bases and the J gene lost 1 base, with 13 bases spanning the gap.

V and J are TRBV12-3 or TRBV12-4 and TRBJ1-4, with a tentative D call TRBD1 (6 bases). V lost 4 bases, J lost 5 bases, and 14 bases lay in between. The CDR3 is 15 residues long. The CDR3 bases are TGTGCCAGCAGTTCACCGGACAGCCTAAATGAAAAACTGTTTTTT. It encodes CASSSPDSLNEKLFF.

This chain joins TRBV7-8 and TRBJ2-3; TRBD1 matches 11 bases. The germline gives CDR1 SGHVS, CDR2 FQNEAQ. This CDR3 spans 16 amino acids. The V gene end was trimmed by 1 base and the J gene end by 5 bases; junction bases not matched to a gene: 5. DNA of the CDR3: TGTGCCAGCAGCTTAGGGGACAGGGGGTACGGAGATACGCAGTATTTT. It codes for CASSLGDRGYGDTQYF.

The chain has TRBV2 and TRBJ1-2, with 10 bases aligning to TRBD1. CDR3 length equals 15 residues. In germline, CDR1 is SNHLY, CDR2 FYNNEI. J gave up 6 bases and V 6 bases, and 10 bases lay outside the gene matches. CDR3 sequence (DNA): TGTGCCAGCAGAGCCTCGGGGACAGGGGCGAATGGCTACACCTTC. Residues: CASRASGTGANGYTF.

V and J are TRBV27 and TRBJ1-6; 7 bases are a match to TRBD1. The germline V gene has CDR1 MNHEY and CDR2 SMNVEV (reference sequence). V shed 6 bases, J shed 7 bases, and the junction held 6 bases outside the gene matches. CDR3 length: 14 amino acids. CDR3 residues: CASRPRGGNSPLHF. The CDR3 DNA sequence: TGTGCCAGCAGACCTCGAGGGGGCAATTCACCCCTCCACTTT.

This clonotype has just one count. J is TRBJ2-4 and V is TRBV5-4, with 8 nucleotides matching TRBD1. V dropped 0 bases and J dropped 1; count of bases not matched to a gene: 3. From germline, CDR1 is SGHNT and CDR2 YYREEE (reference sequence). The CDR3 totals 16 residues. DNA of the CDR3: TGTGCCAGCAGCTTGGGGACAGGGATGGCCAAAAACATTCAGTACTTC. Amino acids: CASSLGTGMAKNIQYF.

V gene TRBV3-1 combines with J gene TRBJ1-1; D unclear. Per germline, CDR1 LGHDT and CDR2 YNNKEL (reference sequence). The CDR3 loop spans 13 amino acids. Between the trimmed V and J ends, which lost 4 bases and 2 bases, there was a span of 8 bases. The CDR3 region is CASSPTGNTEAFF. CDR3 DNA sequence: TGTGCCAGCAGCCCGACGGGAAACACTGAAGCTTTCTTT.

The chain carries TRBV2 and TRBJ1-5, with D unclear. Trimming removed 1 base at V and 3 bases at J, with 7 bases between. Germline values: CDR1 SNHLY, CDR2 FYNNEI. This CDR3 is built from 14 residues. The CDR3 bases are TGTGCCAGCAGTGAAGTTCAGGCCAATCAGCCCCAGCATTTT. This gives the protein CASSEVQANQPQHF.

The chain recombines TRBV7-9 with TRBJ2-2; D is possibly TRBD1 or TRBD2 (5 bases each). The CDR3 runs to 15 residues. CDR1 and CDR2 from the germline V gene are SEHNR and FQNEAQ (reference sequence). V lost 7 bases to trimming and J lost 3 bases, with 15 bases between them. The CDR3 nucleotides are TGTGCCAGCACCGTTTGGGGGACGGACACCGGGGAGCTGTTTTTT. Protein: CASTVWGTDTGELFF.

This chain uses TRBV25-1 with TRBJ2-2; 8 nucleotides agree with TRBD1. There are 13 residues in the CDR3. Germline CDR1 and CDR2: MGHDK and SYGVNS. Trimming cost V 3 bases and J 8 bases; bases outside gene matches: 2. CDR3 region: CASSDRTGGELFF. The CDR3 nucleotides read TGTGCCAGCAGTGACCGGACAGGGGGGGAGCTGTTTTTT.

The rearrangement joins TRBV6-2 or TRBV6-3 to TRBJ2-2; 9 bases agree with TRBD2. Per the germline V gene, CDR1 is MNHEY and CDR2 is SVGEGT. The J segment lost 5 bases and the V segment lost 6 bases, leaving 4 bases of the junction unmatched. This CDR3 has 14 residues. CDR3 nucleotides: TGTGCCAGCAGGCAAGCGGGAGGTACCGGGGAGCTGTTTTTT. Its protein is CASRQAGGTGELFF.